This TCR beta chain was sequenced in a study of response to subunit inactivated influenza vaccine. Details on this clonotype: Its antigen is currently unknown.

Each CDR3 protein is one row after TCRdb ran MiXCR on the RT-PCR reads. The sample has about 190,000 distinct CDR3 sequences; 14% are singletons. Between the trimmed V and J ends, which lost 7 bases and 5 bases, there was a span of 8 bases. Germline V CDR1 and CDR2: PRHDT, FYEKMQ (reference sequence). The CDR3 spans 11 residues. Study findings and constraints: T cells newly recruited by each seasonal influenza vaccination are few, the authors suggested.

Here the sequenced sample was CD8+ T cells sorted from PBMCs, taken roughly 5 days after vaccination. The genes are TRBV13 and TRBJ1-1; D is undetermined. The clonotype comes from a man over 45 who received an inactivated influenza vaccine. CDR3 amino acids: CASKRATEAFF. DNA for the CDR3: TGTGCCAGCAAGCGCGCGACTGAAGCTTTCTTT.